This passage covers 12 T cell receptor beta chains from one sample sequenced in a study of T cells in Graves' hyperthyroidism and ophthalmopathy (dated by TCRdb to about 2019). Libraries were prepared through multiplex PCR. TCRdb names Illumina HiSeq 2000 as the instrument used. The TCR beta CDR3 regions were amplified from the RNA transcripts. A first-round RT-PCR of the TCR CDR3 used the HTBI primer set with the Qiagen OneStep RT-PCR kit. TCRdb's own reprocessing of the public reads used fastp at Q25 and MiXCR and kept productive beta chains. When rows share a CDR3 protein, they turn into one entry using the most common DNA and genes. In all, the sample holds hundreds of thousands of distinct CDR3 sequences, and approximately 25% of those were seen once. The ten largest account for around 10% of the sample. The sequenced sample consisted of blood. These receptors all come from a woman aged 25 to 39 with Graves' ophthalmopathy.

This clonotype came up many times. The rearrangement joins TRBV29-1 to TRBJ1-1; weak D call: TRBD1 (5 bases). The CDR3 length is 16 residues. With 1 base removed from V and 6 bases from J, the gap between germline ends came to 21 bases. Per germline, CDR1 SQVTM and CDR2 ANQGSEA. Here the CDR3 DNA reads TGCAGCGTTGAAGTCGGCTTAGAAGGGACCGGGGCTGAAGCTTTCTTT. Its translation: CSVEVGLEGTGAEAFF.

At least ten counts were recorded for this clonotype. This chain joins TRBV14 and TRBJ1-2; 9 positions match TRBD1. Germline values: CDR1 SGHDN, CDR2 FVKESK. The CDR3 covers 17 residues. Unmatched junction bases numbered 13, after V lost 1 base and J lost 7 bases. CDR3 bases: TGTGCCAGCAGCCAAGGGTGGTACAGGGGGCGCTCCGGTGGCTACACCTTC. It yields the protein CASSQGWYRGRSGGYTF.

This clonotype was counted at least ten times. This sequence joins TRBV7-2 and TRBJ1-2; the D gene is possibly TRBD1 (5 bases). The CDR3 runs to 15 residues. The germline V gene encodes CDR1 SGHTA and CDR2 FQGNSA. V was clipped by 4 bases and J by 5 bases, with 17 bases between them. The CDR3 sequence: CASSSGRTRGYGYTF. CDR3 nucleotide sequence: TGTGCCAGCAGCTCCGGCCGGACAAGAGGATATGGCTACACCTTC.

Worth noting for this clonotype: This sequence may be a read error, since a much larger clone differs from it by one base. This chain connects TRBV12-3 or TRBV12-4 to TRBJ1-1; TRBD1 is a possible D gene (6 bases). V was cut by 3 bases and J by 6 bases, with 14 bases left in between. The CDR3 sequence is 14 residues long. The CDR3 DNA sequence: TGTGCCAGCAGTTTTGATGGTAGGGGGTCTGAAGCTTTCTTT. This sequence encodes CASSFDGRGSEAFF.

The J gene is TRBJ1-1, the V gene TRBV6-5; D is ambiguous. V was trimmed by 2 bases and J by 0 bases, leaving 10 bases between them. The V gene's germline CDR1 is MNHEY and CDR2 SVGAGI. The CDR3 sequence is 15 residues long. The chain's CDR3 is CASSYGRGMNTEAFF. The CDR3, as DNA: TGTGCCAGCAGTTACGGCCGGGGAATGAACACTGAAGCTTTCTTT.

V gene TRBV12-3 or TRBV12-4 combines with J gene TRBJ1-3; the D gene is possibly TRBD1 (6 bases). This CDR3 has 13 amino acids. V was pared by 11 bases and J by 4 bases, with 15 bases between. This CDR3 is CAGCLGTGNTIYF. The DNA for the CDR3 is TGTGCCGGGTGCTTAGGGACAGGAAACACCATATATTTT.

This clonotype was seen at least ten times. The chain combines TRBV18 with TRBJ1-5; TRBD1 might be the D (5 bases). The V and J ends lost 3 bases and 2 bases respectively, with 8 bases between them. The germline gives CDR1 KGHSH, CDR2 LQKENI. This CDR3 is built from 14 residues. The CDR3 loop reads CASSPDTGNQPQHF. The CDR3 bases are TGTGCCAGCTCACCGGACACGGGCAATCAGCCCCAGCATTTT.

This clonotype was observed at least ten times. The chain couples TRBV4-1 to TRBJ1-2, with D possibly TRBD1 on 6 matching bases. CDR1 MGHRA and CDR2 YSYEKL come from the germline V gene. The CDR3 is 14 amino acids. V lost 1 base to trimming and J lost 3 bases, with 9 bases between them. The DNA of the CDR3 is TGCGCCAGCAGCCAAGTCACAGGGCACTATGGCTACACCTTC. Protein sequence: CASSQVTGHYGYTF.

This clonotype was observed many times. V and J are TRBV12-3 or TRBV12-4 and TRBJ1-1, with D perhaps matching TRBD1 (6 bases). V was shortened by 3 bases and J by 5 bases, with 13 bases between the two germline ends. This CDR3 region has 14 residues. For the CDR3, the DNA is TGTGCCAGCAGTTTCAAGGGGGGAGGAACTGAAGCTTTCTTT. Translation: CASSFKGGGTEAFF.

This clonotype has at least ten counts. V usage is TRBV7-9 and J usage is TRBJ2-7; 7 positions match TRBD1. The junction had 6 bases not matched to a gene; V was cut back by 4 bases and J by 0 bases. The CDR3 has 15 residues. In germline, CDR1 is SEHNR, CDR2 FQNEAQ (reference sequence). The CDR3 DNA reads TGTGCCAGCAGCTCTACCTGGGACAGCTCCTACGAGCAGTACTTC. Translating gives CASSSTWDSSYEQYF.

The rearrangement links TRBV7-9 to TRBJ2-7, with 10 nucleotides matching TRBD1. V shed 5 bases, J shed 8 bases, and the junction held 18 bases outside the gene matches. Looked up from germline, CDR1 is SEHNR and CDR2 is FQNEAQ (reference sequence). This CDR3 spans 17 amino acids. The CDR3 loop is CASSGNRDRGPPVKQYF. The DNA for the CDR3 is TGTGCCAGCAGCGGAAACCGGGACAGGGGACCTCCTGTAAAGCAGTACTTC.

This chain links TRBV2 with TRBJ2-7; TRBD1 aligns across 8 bases. The junction had 4 bases not matched to a gene; V was cut back by 7 bases and J by 2 bases. Looked up from germline, CDR1 is SNHLY and CDR2 is FYNNEI. The CDR3 spans 13 residues. This chain's CDR3 is CASIGTGPYEQYF. The DNA for the CDR3 is TGTGCCAGCATTGGGACAGGACCCTACGAGCAGTACTTC.